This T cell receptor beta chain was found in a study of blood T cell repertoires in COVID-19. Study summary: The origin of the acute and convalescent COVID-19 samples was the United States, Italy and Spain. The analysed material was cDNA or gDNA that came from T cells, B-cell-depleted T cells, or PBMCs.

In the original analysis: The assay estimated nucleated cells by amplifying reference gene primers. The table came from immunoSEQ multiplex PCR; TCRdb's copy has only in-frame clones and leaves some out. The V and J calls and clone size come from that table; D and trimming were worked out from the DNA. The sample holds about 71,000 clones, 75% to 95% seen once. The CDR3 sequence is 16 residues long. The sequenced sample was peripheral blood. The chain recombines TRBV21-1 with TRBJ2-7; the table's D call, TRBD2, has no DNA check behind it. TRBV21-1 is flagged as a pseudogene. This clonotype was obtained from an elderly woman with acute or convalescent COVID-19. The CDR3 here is CASSNRQGRGLGGQYF. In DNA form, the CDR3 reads TGTGCCAGCAGCAACCGTCAAGGGAGGGGATTAGGGGGGCAGTACTTC.